What follows describes a single T cell receptor (beta chain). Researchers sorted participants into cohorts using their self-reported clinical history. This sample was taken from a study of blood T cell repertoires in COVID-19. Study-wide context: Donors in the United States, Italy and Spain gave samples during acute or convalescent COVID-19.

The germline V and J ends were trimmed by 2 bases and 3 bases, with 5 bases remaining between them. The CDR3 sequence is 13 residues long. CDR1 and CDR2 from the germline V gene are SGHTA and FQGNSA. Clones were sequenced by immunoSEQ multiplex PCR, and TCRdb holds only the in-frame ones, with some missing. The sample carries approximately 210,000 clones, 87% recorded once. Specimen: PBMCs or T cells enriched from blood (not recorded which). The J gene is TRBJ1-3, the V gene TRBV7-2; D gene ambiguous. The sequence derives from a young woman who had recovered from COVID-19. The chain's CDR3 is CASSLMRGNTIYF. The CDR3 DNA reads TGTGCCAGCAGCTTAATGCGTGGAAACACCATATATTTT.